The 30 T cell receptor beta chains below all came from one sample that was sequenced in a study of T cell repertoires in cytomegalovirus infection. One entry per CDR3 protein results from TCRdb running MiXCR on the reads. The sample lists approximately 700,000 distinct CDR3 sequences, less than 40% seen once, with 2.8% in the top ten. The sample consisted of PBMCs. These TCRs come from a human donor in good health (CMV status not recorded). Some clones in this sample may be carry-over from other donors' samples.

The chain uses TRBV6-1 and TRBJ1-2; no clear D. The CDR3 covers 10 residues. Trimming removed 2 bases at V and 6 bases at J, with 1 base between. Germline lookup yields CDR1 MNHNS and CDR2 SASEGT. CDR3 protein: CASSEHGYTF. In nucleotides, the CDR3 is TGTGCCAGCAGTGAACATGGCTACACCTTC.

CDR3 bases: TGTGCCAGCAGTCAAAGGTTAGCGGGAGTAAGGCAGTTCTTC. Translation gives CASSQRLAGVRQFF. V usage is TRBV12-3 or TRBV12-4 and J usage is TRBJ2-1; 9 nucleotides line up with TRBD2. J was trimmed by 12 bases and V by 5 bases; bases with no gene match: 11. The length of the CDR3 is 14 residues.

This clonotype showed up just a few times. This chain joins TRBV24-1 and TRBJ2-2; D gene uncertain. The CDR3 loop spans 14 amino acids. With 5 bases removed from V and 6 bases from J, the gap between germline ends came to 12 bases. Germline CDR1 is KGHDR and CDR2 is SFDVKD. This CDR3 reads CATSASESAGELFF. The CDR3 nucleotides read TGTGCCACCAGTGCGTCGGAGAGTGCCGGGGAGCTGTTTTTT.

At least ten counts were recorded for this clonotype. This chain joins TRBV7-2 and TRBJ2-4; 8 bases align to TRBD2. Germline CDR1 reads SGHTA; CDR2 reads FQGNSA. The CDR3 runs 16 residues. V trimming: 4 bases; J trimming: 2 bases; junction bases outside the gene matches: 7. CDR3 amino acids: CASSYPGGESKNIQYF. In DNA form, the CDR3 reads TGTGCCAGCAGCTATCCCGGGGGGGAATCCAAAAACATTCAGTACTTC.

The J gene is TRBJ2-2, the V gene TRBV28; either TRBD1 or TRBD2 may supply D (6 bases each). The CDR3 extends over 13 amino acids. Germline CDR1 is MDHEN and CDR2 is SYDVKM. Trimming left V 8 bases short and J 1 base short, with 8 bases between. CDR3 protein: CASGGQNTGELFF. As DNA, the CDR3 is TGTGCCAGCGGGGGGCAGAACACCGGGGAGCTGTTTTTT.

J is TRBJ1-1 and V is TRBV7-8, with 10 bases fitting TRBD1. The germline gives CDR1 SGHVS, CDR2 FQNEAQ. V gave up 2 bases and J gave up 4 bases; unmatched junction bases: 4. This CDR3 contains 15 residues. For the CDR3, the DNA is TGTGCCAGCAGCTTAAGGGACAGGGGTATCACTGAAGCTTTCTTT. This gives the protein CASSLRDRGITEAFF.

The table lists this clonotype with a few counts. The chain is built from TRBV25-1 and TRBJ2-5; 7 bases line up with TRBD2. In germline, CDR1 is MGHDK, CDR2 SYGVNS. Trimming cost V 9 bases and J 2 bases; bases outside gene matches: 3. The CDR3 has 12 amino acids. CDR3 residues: CASTGGQETQYF. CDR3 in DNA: TGTGCCAGTACCGGGGGGCAAGAGACCCAGTACTTC.

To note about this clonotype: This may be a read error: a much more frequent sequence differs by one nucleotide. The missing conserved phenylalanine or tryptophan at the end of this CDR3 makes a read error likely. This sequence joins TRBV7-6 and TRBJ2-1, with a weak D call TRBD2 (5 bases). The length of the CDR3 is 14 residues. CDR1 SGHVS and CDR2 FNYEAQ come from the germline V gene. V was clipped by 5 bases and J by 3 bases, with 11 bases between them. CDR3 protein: CASSRERGYNEQFL. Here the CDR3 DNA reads TGTGCCAGCAGCAGGGAACGGGGCTACAATGAGCAGTTCTTA.

The CDR3 region has the DNA TGTGCCAGTCTCCAGGGAGGACGGATGACTGAAGCTTTCTTT. This codes for CASLQGGRMTEAFF. The chain links TRBV2 to TRBJ1-1, with D perhaps matching TRBD1 (5 bases). The V end was cut by 9 bases, the J end by 5 bases, with 19 bases between. The CDR3 extends over 14 amino acids. Looked up from germline, CDR1 is SNHLY and CDR2 is FYNNEI.

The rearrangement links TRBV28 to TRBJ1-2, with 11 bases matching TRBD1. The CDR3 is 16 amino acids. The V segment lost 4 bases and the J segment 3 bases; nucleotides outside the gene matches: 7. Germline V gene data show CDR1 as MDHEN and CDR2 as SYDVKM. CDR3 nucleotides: TGTGCCAGCAGTTCATCCGGGACAGGGGGATACTATGGCTACACCTTC. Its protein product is CASSSSGTGGYYGYTF.

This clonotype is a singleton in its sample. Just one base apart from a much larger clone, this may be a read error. The CDR3 sequence: CASSLPRITSGGRTDTQYF. CDR3 coding DNA: TGTGCCAGCAGCTTACCTCGAATTACTAGCGGGGGCCGCACAGATACGCAGTATTTT. The chain has TRBV7-2 and TRBJ2-3; TRBD2 matches at 11 bases. From germline, CDR1 is SGHTA and CDR2 FQGNSA. V lost 2 bases and J lost 1; bases outside the gene matches: 11. The CDR3 covers 19 residues.

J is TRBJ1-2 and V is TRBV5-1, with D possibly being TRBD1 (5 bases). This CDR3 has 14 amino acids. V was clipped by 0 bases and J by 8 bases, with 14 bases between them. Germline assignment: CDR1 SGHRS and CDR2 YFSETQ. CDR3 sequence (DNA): TGCGCCAGCAGCTTGGGGGACGAATTTCGCGGCTACACCTTC. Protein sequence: CASSLGDEFRGYTF.

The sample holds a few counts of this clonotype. In nucleotides, the CDR3 is TGTGCCAGCAGTTACGGGCAGGGGGATGCTGAAGCTTTCTTT. This translates into CASSYGQGDAEAFF. V is TRBV6-5 and J is TRBJ1-1; 7 nucleotides align to TRBD1. Looked up from germline, CDR1 is MNHEY and CDR2 is SVGAGI. The CDR3 is 14 residues long. Germline trimming cut 2 bases from V and 6 bases from J; bases unmatched to any gene: 6.

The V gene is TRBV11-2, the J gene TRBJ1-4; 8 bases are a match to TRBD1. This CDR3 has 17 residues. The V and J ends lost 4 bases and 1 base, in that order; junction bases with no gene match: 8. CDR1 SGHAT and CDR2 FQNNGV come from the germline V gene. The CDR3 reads CASSSYRGEETNEKLFF. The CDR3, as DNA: TGTGCCAGCAGCTCATACAGGGGGGAGGAAACTAATGAAAAACTGTTTTTT.

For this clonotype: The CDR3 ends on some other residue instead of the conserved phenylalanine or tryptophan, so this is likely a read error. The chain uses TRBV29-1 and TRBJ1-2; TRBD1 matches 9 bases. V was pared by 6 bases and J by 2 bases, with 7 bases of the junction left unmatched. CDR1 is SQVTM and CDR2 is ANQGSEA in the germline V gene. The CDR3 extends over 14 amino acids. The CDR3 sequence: CSVTRDRANYGYTL. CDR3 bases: TGCAGCGTCACCAGGGACAGGGCCAACTATGGCTACACCTTA.

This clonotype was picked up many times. CDR3 amino acids: CASSPQTHIQYF. The CDR3 nucleotides are TGTGCCAGCAGCCCCCAAACTCACATTCAGTACTTC. The rearrangement uses TRBV7-2 and TRBJ2-4; no clear D gene. Looked up from germline, CDR1 is SGHTA and CDR2 is FQGNSA. The CDR3 length is 12 residues. V lost 5 bases and J 8 bases, leaving 10 bases between the germline ends. The whole variable domain, remainder taken from reference TRBV7-2 and TRBJ2-4, is GAGVSQSPSNKVTEKGKDVELRCDPISGHTALYWYRQSLGQGLEFLIYFQGNSAPDKSGLPSDRFSAERTGGSVSTLTIQRTQQEDSAVYLCASSPQTHIQYFGAGTRLSVL.

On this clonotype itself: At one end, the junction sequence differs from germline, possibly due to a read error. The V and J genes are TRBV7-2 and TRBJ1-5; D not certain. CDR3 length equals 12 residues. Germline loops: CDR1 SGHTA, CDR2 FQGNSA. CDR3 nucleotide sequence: TGTGCCAGCAGCTTAGTCAGGCAGCACCAGCATTTT. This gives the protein CASSLVRQHQHF. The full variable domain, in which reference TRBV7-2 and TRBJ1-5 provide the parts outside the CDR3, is GAGVSQSPSNKVTEKGKDVELRCDPISGHTALYWYRQSLGQGLEFLIYFQGNSAPDKSGLPSDRFSAERTGGSVSTLTIQRTQQEDSAVYLCASSLVRQHQHFGDGTRLSIL.

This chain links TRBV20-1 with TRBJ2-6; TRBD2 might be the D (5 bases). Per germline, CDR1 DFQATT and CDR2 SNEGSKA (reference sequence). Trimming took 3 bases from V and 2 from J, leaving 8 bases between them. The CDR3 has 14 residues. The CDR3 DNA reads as TGCAGTGCTAGTCAGAGGGCTGGGGCCAACGTCCTGACTTTC. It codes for CSASQRAGANVLTF.

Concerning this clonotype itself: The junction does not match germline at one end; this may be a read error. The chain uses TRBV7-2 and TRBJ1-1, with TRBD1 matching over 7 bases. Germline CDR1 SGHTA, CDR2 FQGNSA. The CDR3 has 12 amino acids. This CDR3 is CASSRPRGEALF. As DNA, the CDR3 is TGTGCCAGCAGCCGTCCCAGGGGGGAAGCTTTATTT.

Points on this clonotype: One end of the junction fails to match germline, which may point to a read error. CDR3 amino acids: CASSLGYGRDPGKVF. As DNA, the CDR3 is TGTGCCAGCAGCTTAGGATATGGCCGGGACCCCGGCAAGGTATTT. The chain has TRBV7-8 and TRBJ1-4; D might be TRBD1 (5 bases). The CDR3 contains 15 residues. Germline CDR1 SGHVS, CDR2 FQNEAQ.

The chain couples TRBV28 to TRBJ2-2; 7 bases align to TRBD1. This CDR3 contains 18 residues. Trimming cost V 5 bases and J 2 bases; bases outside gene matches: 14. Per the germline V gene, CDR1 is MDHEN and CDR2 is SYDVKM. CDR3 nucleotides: TGTGCCAGCAGTATGACAGGGACCTCCCTCCCTAACACCGGGGAGCTGTTTTTT. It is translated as CASSMTGTSLPNTGELFF.

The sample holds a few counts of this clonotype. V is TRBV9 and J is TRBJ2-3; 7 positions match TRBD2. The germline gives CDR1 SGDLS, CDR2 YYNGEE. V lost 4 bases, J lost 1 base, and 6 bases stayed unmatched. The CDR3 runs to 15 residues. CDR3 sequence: CASSMERGRTDTQYF. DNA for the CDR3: TGTGCCAGCAGCATGGAGCGGGGCCGCACAGATACGCAGTATTTT.

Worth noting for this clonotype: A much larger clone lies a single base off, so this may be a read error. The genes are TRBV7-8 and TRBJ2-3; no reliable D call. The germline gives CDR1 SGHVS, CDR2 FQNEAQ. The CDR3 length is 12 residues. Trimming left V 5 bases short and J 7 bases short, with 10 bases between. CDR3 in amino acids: CASSLNENTQYF. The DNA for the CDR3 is TGTGCCAGCAGCCTTAACGAGAATACGCAGTATTTT.

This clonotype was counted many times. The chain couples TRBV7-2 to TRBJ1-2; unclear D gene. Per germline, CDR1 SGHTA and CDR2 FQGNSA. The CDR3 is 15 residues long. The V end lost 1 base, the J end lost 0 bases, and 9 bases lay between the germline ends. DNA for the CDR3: TGTGCCAGCAGCTTAGTGGCCGGAGCTAACTATGGCTACACCTTC. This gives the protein CASSLVAGANYGYTF. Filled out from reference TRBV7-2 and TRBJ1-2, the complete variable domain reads GAGVSQSPSNKVTEKGKDVELRCDPISGHTALYWYRQSLGQGLEFLIYFQGNSAPDKSGLPSDRFSAERTGGSVSTLTIQRTQQEDSAVYLCASSLVAGANYGYTFGSGTRLTVV.

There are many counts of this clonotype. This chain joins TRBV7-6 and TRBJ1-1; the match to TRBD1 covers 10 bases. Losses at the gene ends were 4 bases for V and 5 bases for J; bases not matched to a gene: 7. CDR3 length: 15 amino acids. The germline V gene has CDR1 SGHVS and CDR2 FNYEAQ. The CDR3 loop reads CASSSGQGVGTEAFF. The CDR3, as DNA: TGTGCCAGCAGCTCCGGACAGGGGGTAGGGACTGAAGCTTTCTTT.

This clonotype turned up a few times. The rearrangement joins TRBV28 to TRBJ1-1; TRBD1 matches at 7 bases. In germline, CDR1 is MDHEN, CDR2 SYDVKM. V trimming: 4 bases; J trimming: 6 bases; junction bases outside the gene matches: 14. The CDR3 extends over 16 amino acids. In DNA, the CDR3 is TGTGCCAGCAGTTCTCGGGCAGGGGGTGTAGGGGCTGAAGCTTTCTTT. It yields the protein CASSSRAGGVGAEAFF.

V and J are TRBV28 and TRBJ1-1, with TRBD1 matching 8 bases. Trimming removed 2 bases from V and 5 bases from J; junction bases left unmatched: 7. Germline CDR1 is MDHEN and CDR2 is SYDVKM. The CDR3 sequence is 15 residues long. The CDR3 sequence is CASSLTAGGYTEAFF. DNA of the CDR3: TGTGCCAGCAGTTTAACGGCAGGGGGCTATACTGAAGCTTTCTTT.

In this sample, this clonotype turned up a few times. The CDR3 protein is CASRGPSGQLAMGYTF. In DNA form, the CDR3 reads TGTGCCAGCAGGGGGCCTTCGGGACAGCTTGCTATGGGCTACACCTTC. The chain recombines TRBV28 with TRBJ1-2; 7 bases map to TRBD1. V lost 6 bases and J lost 8; bases outside the gene matches: 18. CDR3 length: 16 residues. From germline, CDR1 is MDHEN and CDR2 SYDVKM.

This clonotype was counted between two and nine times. The CDR3 DNA reads TGCGCCAGCAGCTTGGAATTTGAGCAGTTCTTC. Protein sequence: CASSLEFEQFF. The chain couples TRBV5-1 to TRBJ2-1; no reliable D call. V was shortened by 0 bases and J by 9 bases, with 4 bases between the two germline ends. This CDR3 comprises 11 residues. The germline CDR1 and CDR2 sequences are SGHRS and YFSETQ.

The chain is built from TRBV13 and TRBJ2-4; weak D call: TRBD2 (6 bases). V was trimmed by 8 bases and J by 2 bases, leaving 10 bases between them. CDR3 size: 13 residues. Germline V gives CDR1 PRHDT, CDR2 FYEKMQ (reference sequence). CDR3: CASSGGTKNIQYF. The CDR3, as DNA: TGTGCCAGCTCCGGGGGAACCAAAAACATTCAGTACTTC. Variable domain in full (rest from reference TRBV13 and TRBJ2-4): AAGVIQSPRHLIKEKRETATLKCYPIPRHDTVYWYQQGPGQDPQFLISFYEKMQSDKGSIPDRFSAQQFSDYHSELNMSSLELGDSALYFCASSGGTKNIQYFGAGTRLSVL.